The 32 T cell receptor beta chains below all came from one sample that was sequenced in a study of shared clonotypes between healthy human individuals. The repertoire was sequenced with immunoSEQ multiplex PCR; TCRdb's copy has only in-frame clones and lacks some. Of some 1,600,000 clones in the sample, approximately 98% were seen once. The sample consisted of naive CD4+ T cells sorted from blood. Subset reported: CD45RA+ positively selected. The receptor source for this set is a man aged 25 to 45 in good health.

The chain employs TRBV11-2 and TRBJ2-1; 9 bases line up with TRBD2. CDR1 is SGHAT, CDR2 FQNNGV, per germline. Trimming took 0 bases from V and 5 from J; bases not matched to a gene: 2. This CDR3 has 15 residues. The CDR3 loop is CASSLEGLADNEQFF. CDR3 in DNA: TGTGCCAGCAGCTTAGAGGGACTAGCCGACAATGAGCAGTTCTTC.

J is TRBJ1-4 and V is TRBV7-9; maybe TRBD1 (5 bases). The V end was cut by 3 bases, the J end by 8 bases, with 10 bases between. Germline assignment: CDR1 SEHNR and CDR2 FQNEAQ (reference sequence). The CDR3 consists of 13 residues. CDR3 in DNA: TGTGCCAGCAGCTTCGGGGGTAGCGAAAAACTGTTTTTT. The encoded protein is CASSFGGSEKLFF.

The chain combines TRBV20-1 with TRBJ2-7; possibly TRBD1 for D (5 bases). Germline V lookup: CDR1 DFQATT, CDR2 SNEGSKA (reference sequence). This CDR3 is 11 amino acids long. The V end was cut by 6 bases, the J end by 5 bases, with 11 bases between. The CDR3 DNA reads TGCAGTGCCGTAGACAGAAACGAGCAGTACTTC. Translating it yields CSAVDRNEQYF.

The rearrangement links TRBV6-4 to TRBJ2-1; D may be TRBD2 (6 bases). The CDR3 contains 13 residues. CDR1 and CDR2 from the germline V gene are MRHNA and SNTAGT. V gave up 4 bases and J gave up 10 bases, with 14 bases separating them. In DNA, the CDR3 is TGTGCCAGCAGTGGACTTCGCGGGACCGAGCAGTTCTTC. It codes for CASSGLRGTEQFF.

Regarding this clone: At one end the junction does not follow the germline gene, possibly because of a read error. V and J are TRBV23-1 and TRBJ2-1, with TRBD1 matching 9 bases. TRBV23-1 is designated an ORF whose function remains uncertain. This CDR3 spans 9 amino acids. This CDR3 is CARHRGRVF. CDR3 in DNA: TGCGCCAGGCACAGGGGGCGTGTCTTC.

This clone was seen only once. The rearrangement joins TRBV2 to TRBJ2-7; D gene ambiguous. The CDR3 runs 13 residues. CDR1 SNHLY and CDR2 FYNNEI come from the germline V gene. V was cut by 2 bases and J by 3 bases, with 8 bases left in between. CDR3 DNA: TGTGCCAGCAGTGAAACTTTCATCTACGAGCAGTACTTC. It is translated as CASSETFIYEQYF.

The chain uses TRBV20-1 and TRBJ2-5; D gene uncertain. From germline, CDR1 is DFQATT and CDR2 SNEGSKA (reference sequence). The CDR3 extends over 11 amino acids. For the CDR3, the DNA is TGCAGAGCCGGGCCTCGCGAGACCCAGTACTTC. Translation: CRAGPRETQYF.

The chain links TRBV28 to TRBJ2-5, with 7 bases matching TRBD2. Germline trimming cut 3 bases from V and 10 bases from J; bases unmatched to any gene: 5. Germline CDR1 reads MDHEN; CDR2 reads SYDVKM. This CDR3 spans 12 amino acids. The CDR3 is CASSLLSGGQYF. In nucleotides, the CDR3 is TGTGCCAGCAGTTTGCTCTCGGGAGGCCAGTACTTC.

With respect to this clone: Other DNA sequences in the sample encode the same CDR3. CDR3: CASSEQGNYGYTF. CDR3 nucleotides: TGTGCCAGCAGCGAACAGGGTAACTATGGCTACACCTTC. V and J are TRBV6-1 and TRBJ1-2; a weak D match, TRBD1 (6 bases). Per the germline V gene, CDR1 is MNHNS and CDR2 is SASEGT. The CDR3 has 13 residues. The germline V and J ends were trimmed by 6 bases and 1 base, with 9 bases remaining between them.

The chain recombines TRBV5-1 with TRBJ2-1, with TRBD2 identical over 10 bases. The CDR3 spans 16 residues. J lost 5 bases, V lost 5 bases, and 10 bases had no gene match. Germline V CDR1 and CDR2: SGHRS, YFSETQ. The CDR3: CASRLDDSGRNNEQFF. DNA of the CDR3: TGCGCCAGCAGGCTAGACGATAGCGGGAGGAACAATGAGCAGTTCTTC. Supplemented by reference TRBV5-1 and TRBJ2-1, the full variable domain reads KAGVTQTPRYLIKTRGQQVTLSCSPISGHRSVSWYQQTPGQGLQFLFEYFSETQRNKGNFPGRFSGRQFSNSRSEMNVSTLELGDSALYLCASRLDDSGRNNEQFFGPGTRLTVL.

The gene calls are TRBV2 and TRBJ2-7, with 8 bases fitting TRBD2. Looked up from germline, CDR1 is SNHLY and CDR2 is FYNNEI. CDR3 size: 15 residues. The junction had 11 bases not matched to a gene; V was cut back by 4 bases and J by 6 bases. The CDR3 region is CASSVTSGRGLEQYF. The DNA for the CDR3 is TGTGCCAGCAGTGTGACGAGCGGGAGAGGTCTCGAGCAGTACTTC.

The V call is TRBV6-1, the J call TRBJ2-7, with a weak D call TRBD2 (5 bases). CDR1 is MNHNS, CDR2 SASEGT, per germline. V lost 4 bases and J lost 3, with 13 bases in between. The CDR3 is 14 residues long. Written as DNA, the CDR3 is TGTGCCAGCAGTGTACCGAGAGGGAGCTACGAGCAGTACTTC. It encodes CASSVPRGSYEQYF.

The chain couples TRBV18 to TRBJ1-1; 8 bases align to TRBD1. This CDR3 region has 14 residues. V lost 6 bases to trimming and J lost 3 bases; unmatched junction nucleotides: 6. CDR1 is KGHSH, CDR2 LQKENI, per germline. The CDR3 loop is CASSLDRVDTEAFF. CDR3 nucleotide sequence: TGTGCCAGCTCTTTGGACAGGGTGGACACTGAAGCTTTCTTT.

The chain has TRBV5-5 and TRBJ2-7; TRBD2 matches at 11 bases. The J segment lost 2 bases and the V segment lost 5 bases, leaving 6 bases of the junction unmatched. CDR1 SGHKS and CDR2 YYEKEE come from the germline V gene (reference sequence). The CDR3 length is 15 residues. The CDR3 sequence is CASSPGTSGTYEQYF. In DNA form, the CDR3 reads TGTGCCAGCAGTCCGGGGACTAGCGGAACCTACGAGCAGTACTTC.

This clone was counted a single time. The chain employs TRBV7-6 and TRBJ1-2; D gene ambiguous. Looked up from germline, CDR1 is SGHVS and CDR2 is FNYEAQ. This CDR3 region has 15 residues. Deletions cut 5 bases from V and 0 bases from J, with 13 bases between. CDR3 coding DNA: TGTGCCAGCAGCCCAAGCCGACAACCTAACTATGGCTACACCTTC. It codes for CASSPSRQPNYGYTF.

With respect to this clone: One junction end does not reproduce the germline sequence, and a read error may be involved. The chain is built from TRBV2 and TRBJ2-7; the match to TRBD1 covers 9 bases. The germline V gene encodes CDR1 SNHLY and CDR2 FYNNEI. CDR3 size: 15 residues. CDR3 nucleotide sequence: TGTGCCAGCTGTGACCTGACAGGGGGGAGCTACGAGCAGTACTTC. Protein: CASCDLTGGSYEQYF. The complete variable domain, with remaining parts taken from reference TRBV2 and TRBJ2-7, reads EPEVTQTPSHQVTQMGQEVILRCVPISNHLYFYWYRQILGQKVEFLVSFYNNEISEKSEIFDDQFSVERPDGSNFTLKIRSTKLEDSAMYFCASCDLTGGSYEQYFGPGTRLTVT.

The chain links TRBV5-1 to TRBJ1-3; no clear D gene. This CDR3 has 14 residues. V lost 0 bases and J 8 bases, leaving 12 bases between the germline ends. From germline, CDR1 is SGHRS and CDR2 YFSETQ. CDR3 nucleotide sequence: TGCGCCAGCAGCTTGGGACACCCGAGCGACACCATATATTTT. Protein sequence: CASSLGHPSDTIYF.

The chain joins TRBV7-9 to TRBJ2-7; tentative D call: TRBD2 (5 bases). Per germline, CDR1 SEHNR and CDR2 FQNEAQ (reference sequence). CDR3 length equals 15 residues. The V and J ends lost 5 bases and 7 bases respectively, with 21 bases between them. The CDR3, as DNA: TGTGCCAGCAGCGTTATAGCGCGGATCCCATGGGAGCAGTACTTC. It codes for CASSVIARIPWEQYF. Using reference TRBV7-9 and TRBJ2-7 for the parts outside the CDR3, the full variable domain is DTGVSQNPRHKITKRGQNVTFRCDPISEHNRLYWYRQTLGQGPEFLTYFQNEAQLEKSRLLSDRFSAERPKGSFSTLEIQRTEQGDSAMYLCASSVIARIPWEQYFGPGTRLTVT.

This sequence joins TRBV6-1 and TRBJ2-1; a weak D match, TRBD1 (6 bases). Trimming left V 9 bases short and J 12 bases short, with 15 bases between. The CDR3 is made up of 11 amino acids. Germline CDR1 is MNHNS and CDR2 is SASEGT. The CDR3 region is CASWDNLRQFF. CDR3 sequence (DNA): TGTGCCAGTTGGGACAATCTACGGCAGTTCTTC.

This clone appeared once. The rearrangement joins TRBV18 to TRBJ2-6; the match to TRBD2 covers 10 bases. The CDR3 extends over 17 amino acids. With V trimmed by 3 bases and J by 0 bases, 2 bases remained unmatched. Germline V CDR1 and CDR2: KGHSH, LQKENI. The chain's CDR3 is CASSPTSGNSGANVLTF. The CDR3, as DNA: TGTGCCAGCTCACCTACTAGCGGGAACTCTGGGGCCAACGTCCTGACTTTC.

The rearrangement joins TRBV30 to TRBJ2-7, with TRBD2 identical over 7 bases. This CDR3 region has 12 residues. Trimming at V came to 7 bases and at J to 5 bases, leaving 8 bases not matched to a gene. The germline V gene encodes CDR1 GTSNPN and CDR2 SVGIG (reference sequence). Here the CDR3 DNA reads TGTGCCTCAGGGAGGGTAACCCACGAGCAGTACTTC. Protein product: CASGRVTHEQYF.

The rearrangement links TRBV10-1 to TRBJ2-1; 14 bases line up with TRBD2. The CDR3 sequence is 15 residues long. Germline-derived CDR1 and CDR2 are WNHNN and SYGVQD (reference sequence). Unmatched junction bases numbered 5, after V lost 8 bases and J lost 5 bases. This CDR3 reads CASSKGLAGDNEQFF. CDR3 coding DNA: TGCGCCAGCTCTAAGGGACTAGCGGGAGACAATGAGCAGTTCTTC.

The rearrangement uses TRBV5-1 and TRBJ2-2; 11 bases align to TRBD2. There are 15 residues in the CDR3. With 4 bases clipped from V and 6 bases from J, the junction kept 5 bases outside the gene matches. From germline, CDR1 is SGHRS and CDR2 YFSETQ. CDR3 in amino acids: CASSTTSGISGELFF. The CDR3 DNA reads TGCGCCAGCAGCACGACTAGCGGGATATCCGGGGAGCTGTTTTTT.

The V and J genes are TRBV18 and TRBJ1-1; 8 nucleotides align to TRBD1. Germline assignment: CDR1 KGHSH and CDR2 LQKENI. The ends lost 4 bases at V and 8 bases at J; junction bases unmatched: 12. The CDR3 loop spans 15 amino acids. The CDR3 DNA follows: TGTGCCAGCTCACTCCCAGGGGGCTCTAGGGAAGAAGCTTTCTTT. As protein: CASSLPGGSREEAFF.

Concerning this clone itself: Other DNA variants within this sample encode the same CDR3. The chain combines TRBV14 with TRBJ2-7; the D is unclear. The V gene lost 1 base and the J gene lost 6 bases, with 4 bases spanning the gap. The CDR3 spans 11 residues. CDR1 is SGHDN and CDR2 is FVKESK in the germline V gene. The chain's CDR3 is CASSQGPEQYF. CDR3 DNA: TGTGCCAGCAGCCAAGGGCCCGAGCAGTACTTC. The full variable domain, in which reference TRBV14 and TRBJ2-7 provide the parts outside the CDR3, is EAGVTQFPSHSVIEKGQTVTLRCDPISGHDNLYWYRRVMGKEIKFLLHFVKESKQDESGMPNNRFLAERTGGTYSTLKVQPAELEDSGVYFCASSQGPEQYFGPGTRLTVT.

This chain links TRBV6-5 with TRBJ2-1; D is unresolved. Between the trimmed V and J ends, which lost 7 bases and 5 bases, there was a span of 12 bases. Germline CDR1 reads MNHEY; CDR2 reads SVGAGI. The CDR3 totals 13 residues. The CDR3 loop is CASKSGSDNEQFF. In DNA form, the CDR3 reads TGTGCCAGCAAGTCGGGTAGTGACAATGAGCAGTTCTTC.

The chain has TRBV5-4 and TRBJ2-5; TRBD1 matches at 7 bases. The CDR3 loop spans 15 amino acids. After removal of 5 bases from V and 1 base from J, the junction contained 8 bases not matched to a gene. The germline V gene has CDR1 SGHNT and CDR2 YYREEE (reference sequence). The CDR3 nucleotides read TGTGCCAGCAGTCGATGGACAGGAGCCCAAGAGACCCAGTACTTC. Translating gives CASSRWTGAQETQYF.

This clone was seen once. This sequence joins TRBV19 and TRBJ1-1, with TRBD1 as a possible D gene (5 bases). The V and J ends lost 7 bases and 2 bases respectively, with 11 bases between them. The CDR3 contains 13 residues. Germline loops: CDR1 LNHDA, CDR2 SQIVND (reference sequence). In DNA, the CDR3 is TGTGCCAGTATAAGGGGAGTAAACACTGAAGCTTTCTTT. Protein product: CASIRGVNTEAFF. Together with reference TRBV19 and TRBJ1-1, the CDR3 gives the full variable domain: DGGITQSPKYLFRKEGQNVTLSCEQNLNHDAMYWYRQDPGQGLRLIYYSQIVNDFQKGDIAEGYSVSREKKESFPLTVTSAQKNPTAFYLCASIRGVNTEAFFGQGTRLTVV.

The chain recombines TRBV6-1 with TRBJ2-7; D possibly corresponds to TRBD1 (6 bases). V was trimmed by 4 bases and J by 1 base, leaving 14 bases between them. The germline V gene has CDR1 MNHNS and CDR2 SASEGT. This CDR3 is 15 amino acids long. DNA for the CDR3: TGTGCCAGCAGTGCGTCCGGACAGTTATCCTACGAGCAGTACTTC. Encoded protein: CASSASGQLSYEQYF.

In this sample, this clone turned up once. CDR3 in DNA: TGTGCCAGCAGTTTATATCGGATAGAGGCTAATGAAAAACTGTTTTTT. This sequence encodes CASSLYRIEANEKLFF. V gene TRBV27 combines with J gene TRBJ1-4, with D unresolved. V was shortened by 1 base and J by 3 bases, with 12 bases between the two germline ends. The CDR3 spans 16 residues. Looked up from germline, CDR1 is MNHEY and CDR2 is SMNVEV (reference sequence).

The V call is TRBV5-1, the J call TRBJ2-3, with D unclear. The V end was cut by 2 bases, the J end by 3 bases, with 10 bases between. This CDR3 comprises 14 residues. Germline lookup yields CDR1 SGHRS and CDR2 YFSETQ. The CDR3 loop reads CASSFGMGTDTQYF. The CDR3 nucleotides are TGCGCCAGCAGCTTTGGGATGGGGACAGATACGCAGTATTTT.

The chain combines TRBV10-2 with TRBJ1-3; tentative D call: TRBD1 (5 bases). Trimming pared 6 bases from V and 0 bases from J, leaving 12 bases between. The CDR3 loop spans 15 amino acids. The germline V gene encodes CDR1 WSHSY and CDR2 SAAADI. The CDR3 DNA follows: TGCGCCAGCAGAGGGACGGCGAGCTCTGGAAACACCATATATTTT. Encoded protein: CASRGTASSGNTIYF.